This T cell receptor (beta chain) was captured by sequencing in a study of shared clonotypes between healthy human individuals. Background on the study: CD4 naive and CD4 memory each took three plates per donor, while CD8 naive took two and CD8 memory one.

To note about this clone: Its target is not known.

J was trimmed by 2 bases and V by 5 bases; bases with no gene match: 7. Germline CDR1 is MGHDK and CDR2 is SYGVNS. The CDR3 covers 15 residues. Study outcomes and limitations: Non-shared clonotypes displayed generation probabilities falling below those of clonotypes present in all four donors. A small donor pool kept down the genetic and exposure-history diversity that was represented.

Each replicate PCR on the sorted subsets used 200 to 250 ng DNA (roughly 30,000 T cell genomes). Generated by immunoSEQ multiplex PCR, the TCRdb table keeps only in-frame clones and is missing some. This sample has 550,000 to 700,000 clones, with 55% to 85% found just once. The sequencing input was memory CD4+ T cells sorted from blood. The subset: CD45RA-negative fraction. The chain has TRBV25-1 and TRBJ2-7, with 9 bases matching TRBD2. The clonotype originates from a young woman in good health. The CDR3 loop is CASSHSGSGTYEQYF. The CDR3 coding sequence is TGTGCCAGCAGTCATAGCGGGAGTGGGACCTACGAGCAGTACTTC.